Presented here are 3 T cell receptor beta chains from one specimen sequenced in a study of T-cell reconstitution after alpha-beta-depleted transplantation in children. This sample's TCRbeta library carried unique molecular identifier barcodes. TCRdb re-derived calls from the PCR reads in MiXCR, one entry per CDR3 protein. The sample contains about 830,000 distinct CDR3 sequences, roughly 15% of which appear only once. Here the sequenced sample was PBMCs, mostly from graft donor cells, taken 360 days after TCRalphabeta/CD19-depleted stem cell transplant. Every receptor here comes from a male patient younger than 18 who had a stem cell transplant for acute lymphoblastic leukemia, so the T cells may come from the graft donor.

The chain is built from TRBV4-3 and TRBJ2-7; 10 nucleotides match TRBD2. The CDR3 has 19 amino acids. The germline V gene has CDR1 LGHNA and CDR2 YSLEER. The J segment lost 0 bases and the V segment lost 1 base, leaving 12 bases of the junction unmatched. CDR3 DNA: TGCGCCAGCAGCCAAGGCCGCAGGACTAGCGGAGCGAACTCCTACGAGCAGTACTTC. Protein: CASSQGRRTSGANSYEQYF.

V and J are TRBV7-6 and TRBJ2-7; TRBD2 matches 13 bases. J was trimmed by 0 bases and V by 3 bases; bases with no gene match: 14. Germline assignment: CDR1 SGHVS and CDR2 FNYEAQ. This CDR3 spans 20 amino acids. CDR3 sequence reads: CASSFRSGTSGASYSYEQYF. For the CDR3, the DNA is TGTGCCAGCAGCTTCCGATCCGGGACTAGCGGGGCCAGCTACTCCTACGAGCAGTACTTC.

CDR3 sequence reads: CASSPKSGTSVQSSRGNEQFF. The DNA of the CDR3 is TGTGCCAGCTCACCCAAGTCCGGGACTAGCGTCCAATCTAGCCGGGGCAATGAGCAGTTCTTC. The J gene is TRBJ2-1, the V gene TRBV18, with 10 bases identical to TRBD2. V trimming: 3 bases; J trimming: 6 bases; junction bases outside the gene matches: 23. The germline V gene encodes CDR1 KGHSH and CDR2 LQKENI. The CDR3 sequence is 21 residues long.